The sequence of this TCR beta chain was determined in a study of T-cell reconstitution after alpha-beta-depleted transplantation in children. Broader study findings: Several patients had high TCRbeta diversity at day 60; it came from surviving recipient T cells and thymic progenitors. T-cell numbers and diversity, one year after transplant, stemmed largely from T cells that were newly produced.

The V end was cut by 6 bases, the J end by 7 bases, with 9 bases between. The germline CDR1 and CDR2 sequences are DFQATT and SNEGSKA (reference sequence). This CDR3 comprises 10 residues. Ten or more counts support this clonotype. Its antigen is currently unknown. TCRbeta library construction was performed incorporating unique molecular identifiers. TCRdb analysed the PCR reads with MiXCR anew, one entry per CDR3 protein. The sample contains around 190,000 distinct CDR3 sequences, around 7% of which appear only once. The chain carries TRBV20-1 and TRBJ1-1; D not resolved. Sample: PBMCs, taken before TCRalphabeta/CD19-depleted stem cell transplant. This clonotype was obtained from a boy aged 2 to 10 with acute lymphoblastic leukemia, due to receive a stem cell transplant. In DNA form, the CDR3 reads TGCAGTGCCCTCGACTTTGAAGCTTTCTTT. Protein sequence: CSALDFEAFF.